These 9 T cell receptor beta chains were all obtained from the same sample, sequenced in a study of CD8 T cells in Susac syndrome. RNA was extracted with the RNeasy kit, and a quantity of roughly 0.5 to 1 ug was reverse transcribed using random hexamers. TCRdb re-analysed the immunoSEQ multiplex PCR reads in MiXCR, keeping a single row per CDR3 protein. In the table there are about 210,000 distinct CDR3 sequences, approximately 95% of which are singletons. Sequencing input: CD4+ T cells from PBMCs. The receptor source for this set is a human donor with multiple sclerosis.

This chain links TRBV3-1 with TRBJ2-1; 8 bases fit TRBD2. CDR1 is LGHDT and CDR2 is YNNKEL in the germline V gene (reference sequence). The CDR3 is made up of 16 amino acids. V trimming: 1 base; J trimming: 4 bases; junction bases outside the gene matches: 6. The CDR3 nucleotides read TGTGCCAGCAGCCAAGTAGGTAGCGGGAAGTACAATGAGCAGTTCTTC. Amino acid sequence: CASSQVGSGKYNEQFF.

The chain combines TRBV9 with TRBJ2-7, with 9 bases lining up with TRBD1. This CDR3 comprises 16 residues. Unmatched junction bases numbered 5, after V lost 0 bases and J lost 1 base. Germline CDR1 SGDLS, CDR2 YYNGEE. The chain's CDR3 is CASSVGDRVVSYEQYF. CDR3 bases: TGTGCCAGCAGCGTAGGGGACAGGGTTGTTTCCTACGAGCAGTACTTC.

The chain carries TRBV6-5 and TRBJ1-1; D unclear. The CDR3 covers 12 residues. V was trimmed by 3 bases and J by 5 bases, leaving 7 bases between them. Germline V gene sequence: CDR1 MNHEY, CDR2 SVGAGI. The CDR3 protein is CASSYKGTEAFF. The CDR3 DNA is TGTGCCAGCAGTTATAAGGGAACTGAAGCTTTCTTT.

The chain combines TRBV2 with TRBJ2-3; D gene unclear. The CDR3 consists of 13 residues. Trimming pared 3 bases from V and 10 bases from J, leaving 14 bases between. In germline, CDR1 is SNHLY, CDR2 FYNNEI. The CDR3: CASSDPDRPPQYF. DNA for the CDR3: TGTGCCAGCAGTGACCCGGACCGCCCCCCGCAGTATTTT.

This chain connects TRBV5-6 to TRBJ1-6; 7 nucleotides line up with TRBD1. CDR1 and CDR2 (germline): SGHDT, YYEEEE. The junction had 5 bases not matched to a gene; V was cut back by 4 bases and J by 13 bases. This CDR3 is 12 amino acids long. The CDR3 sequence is CASSVRGSPLHF. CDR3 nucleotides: TGTGCCAGCAGCGTCAGGGGGTCTCCCCTCCACTTT.

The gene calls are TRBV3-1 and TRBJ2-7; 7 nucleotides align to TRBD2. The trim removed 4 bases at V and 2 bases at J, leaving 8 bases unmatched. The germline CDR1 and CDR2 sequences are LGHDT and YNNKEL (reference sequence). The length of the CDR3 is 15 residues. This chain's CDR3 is CASSLQPGGTYEQYF. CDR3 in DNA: TGTGCCAGCAGCCTACAGCCGGGGGGAACCTACGAGCAGTACTTC.

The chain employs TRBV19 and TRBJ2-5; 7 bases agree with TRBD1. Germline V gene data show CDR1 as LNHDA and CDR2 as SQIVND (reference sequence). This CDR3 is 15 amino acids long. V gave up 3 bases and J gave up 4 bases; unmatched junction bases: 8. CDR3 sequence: CASSILSGGRETQYF. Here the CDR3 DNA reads TGTGCCAGTAGTATTTTGTCAGGGGGTCGAGAGACCCAGTACTTC.

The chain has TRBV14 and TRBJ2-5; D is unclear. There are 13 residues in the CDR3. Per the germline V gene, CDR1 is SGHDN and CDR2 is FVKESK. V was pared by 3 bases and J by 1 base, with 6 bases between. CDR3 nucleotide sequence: TGTGCCAGCAGCCAGACTCTCCAAGAGACCCAGTACTTC. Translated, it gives CASSQTLQETQYF.

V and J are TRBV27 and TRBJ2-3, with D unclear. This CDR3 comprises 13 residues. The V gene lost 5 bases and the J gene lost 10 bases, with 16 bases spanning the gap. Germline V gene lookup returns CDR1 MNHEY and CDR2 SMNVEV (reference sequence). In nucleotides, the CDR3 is TGTGCCAGCAGTGACCCGAATCAACGACCGCAGTATTTT. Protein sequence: CASSDPNQRPQYF.